One TCR beta chain is described in this entry. This specimen belongs to a study of graft-versus-host responses after intestinal transplantation. TCRdb keeps only in-frame clones here, not all; method: immunoSEQ multiplex PCR. Of about 3,200 clones in the sample, 90% to 95% were seen once. The CDR3 has 13 residues. Germline CDR1 and CDR2: KGHSH and LQKENI. Losses at the gene ends were 6 bases for V and 2 bases for J; bases not matched to a gene: 4. The chain is built from TRBV18 and TRBJ2-7; TRBD2 matches 7 bases. The sequence was obtained from a human patient who received an intestinal transplant, so some T cells may come from the graft donor. Material: bone marrow, obtained less than 400 days after transplant. This CDR3 reads CASSGEGTYEQYF. The CDR3 region has the DNA TGTGCCAGCTCCGGGGAGGGAACCTACGAGCAGTACTTC.